The text below deals with one T cell receptor (beta chain). What it recognizes is unknown. The CDR3 has 15 amino acids. V lost 1 base and J lost 1, with 10 bases in between. Germline V CDR1 and CDR2: DFQATT, SNEGSKA (reference sequence). This sample was included in a study of T cell repertoires in cytomegalovirus infection. Turning to the study itself: CMV infection together with matching HLA type was indicated by public TCR beta signatures. Study results and caveats: What dominated the ex vivo response were HLA-C-restricted CMV-specific TCR beta clonotypes.

TCRdb ran MiXCR on the reads and lists one entry per CDR3 protein. The sample contains 640,000 or so distinct CDR3 sequences, 30% to 35% of which appear only once. V and J are TRBV20-1 and TRBJ2-2; TRBD1 might be the D (6 bases). The source of this sequence is a human donor in good health (CMV status not recorded). Some clones in this sample may be carry-over from other donors' samples. Sequencing was performed on cultured PBMCs, taken from culture after CMV antigen stimulation. CDR3 protein: CSARGGLLNTGELFF. Here the CDR3 DNA reads TGCAGTGCTAGAGGGGGGCTTTTGAACACCGGGGAGCTGTTTTTT.